The sequence of this T cell receptor beta chain was determined in a study of patients and donors after allogeneic stem cell transplantation. Trimming took off 5 bases at V and 4 bases at J, with 12 bases between the two ends. The length of the CDR3 is 14 residues. TCRdb re-derived calls from the RT-PCR reads in MiXCR, one entry per CDR3 protein. The repertoire consists of 90,000 to 130,000 distinct CDR3 sequences, with over 30% occurring once and the leading ten covering approximately 30%. The specimen sequenced was blood, either unsorted or a sorted T cell fraction (not recorded which). The V call is TRBV12-3 or TRBV12-4, the J call TRBJ2-1; D unresolved. The sequence derives from a human donor who was either an allogeneic HSCT recipient or a stem cell or donor lymphocyte infusion donor (not recorded which). It is not recorded whose cells these are; they may come from a transplant donor. The CDR3 bases are TGTGCCAGCAGTAGATCCAGGCTTTACAATGAGCAGTTCTTC. Encoded protein: CASSRSRLYNEQFF.